This T cell receptor (beta chain) came from a study of T cell responses to AZD1222 COVID-19 vaccine. Study outcomes and limitations: Clonal diversity was possibly underestimated; the donors were predominantly white British and more often female.

V lost 4 bases, J lost 2 bases, and 12 bases lay in between. Germline V gene sequence: CDR1 SQVTM, CDR2 ANQGSEA. The CDR3 is 13 amino acids. TCRdb keeps only in-frame clones here, not all; method: immunoSEQ multiplex PCR. The sample lists over 130,000 clones; about 91% were seen once. To note about this clone: Its antigen is unidentified.

This rearrangement joins TRBV29-1 to TRBJ2-7; D remains unclear. The TCR sequence derives from an adult in good health. Sample: peripheral blood, taken on day 0 of AZD1222 vaccination. For the CDR3, the DNA is TGCAGCGTTGGAGGAATCTTTGCCTACGAGCAGTACTTC. It yields the protein CSVGGIFAYEQYF.